A selection of T cell receptor beta chains follows, all from one sample in a study of cytotoxic CD8 clonotypes in ibrutinib-treated CLL. Using immunoSEQ multiplex PCR, the repertoire was profiled, and TCRdb retains in-frame clones only, with some absent. The sample holds some 130,000 clones, roughly 88% seen once. This specimen was PBMCs, taken after 24 months of ibrutinib treatment. The receptors shown here come from a human donor with chronic lymphocytic leukemia. Each CDR3 is given without its conserved first and last residue. Fields, in order: V gene, J gene, CDR3 protein.

>TRBV28|TRBJ1-5
ASSAPDRPIKGNQPQH
>TRBV2|TRBJ1-5
ASSPGTGAPNQPQH
>TRBV7-9|TRBJ2-7
ASRLAGGHEQY
>TRBV6-4|TRBJ2-1
ASSGGGNEQF
>TRBV4-1|TRBJ2-3
ASSPARGLAGISSTDTQY
>TRBV5-1|TRBJ2-3
ASSLGQGRGDTQY
>TRBV6-5|TRBJ2-3
ASSYGGVATDTQY
>TRBV6-1|TRBJ2-1
ASSDDPREIGYNEQF
>TRBV28|TRBJ1-5
ASSKQGNQPQH
>TRBV30|TRBJ2-2
AYVQGSGTGELF
>TRBV9|TRBJ1-3
ASSVVEGAKNTIY
>TRBV30|TRBJ2-5
AWSDGTSGGQTQY
>TRBV5-4|TRBJ1-6
ASSLSGTGGGSPLH
>TRBV7-9|TRBJ2-1
ASSQKTSGLVGNEQF
>TRBV6-5|TRBJ2-7
ASSRQGRNYEQY
>TRBV5-1|TRBJ2-7
ASSPALGSYEQY
>TRBV11-2|TRBJ2-4
ASPPGTPYAKNIQY
>TRBV9|TRBJ2-2
ASSLLAAGGSWTTGELF
>TRBV19|TRBJ2-3
ASRRDSRNPDTQY
>TRBV18|TRBJ1-4
ASSLNSGNSGEKLF
>TRBV7-9|TRBJ1-1
ASSYGGRLNTEAF
>TRBV27|TRBJ1-2
ASSPRQVNYGYT
>TRBV5-4|TRBJ1-4
ASSLEGPGEKLF
>TRBV25-1|TRBJ2-3
ASGGGLVVDTQY
>TRBV6-1|TRBJ1-6
ASSEASLASRSYNSPLH
>TRBV2|TRBJ1-2
ASSSDRGVPVNYGYT
>TRBV20-1|TRBJ1-2
SVDRGGGYT
>TRBV19|TRBJ1-2
ASSSTGTGGRGGYT
>TRBV28|TRBJ1-1
ASSRNQGTEAF
>TRBV7-6|TRBJ1-1
ASSPLRGETGPTSSMNTEAF
>TRBV19|TRBJ2-5
ASSRKLQSETQY
>TRBV4-2|TRBJ2-1
ASSQDKGYRVGYNEQF
>TRBV29-1|TRBJ2-5
SVFGLATETQY
>TRBV11-3|TRBJ2-2
ASSPTYDTGELF
>TRBV11-3|TRBJ2-1
ASSLVTGEGYNEQF
>TRBV4-3|TRBJ1-3
ASSQGGQAFSGNTIY
>TRBV2|TRBJ2-7
ASRDSAGGYEQY
>TRBV28|TRBJ2-7
ASRPGQTYEQY
>TRBV4-1|TRBJ2-1
ASSQDPGQGHNEQF
>TRBV11-3|TRBJ2-3
ASSATGLDTDTQY
>TRBV28|TRBJ1-5
ASSFEGQPQH
>TRBV28|TRBJ2-7
ASRLTSGPAYEQY
>TRBV30|TRBJ2-7
AWSSGQIYEQY
>TRBV2|TRBJ1-2
ASSQGTGTFGYT
>TRBV28|TRBJ2-2
ASSPPRQGGTGELF
>TRBV7-2|TRBJ1-2
ASSLVARSRVGYT
>TRBV5-5|TRBJ2-7
ASSSDRLTYEQY
>TRBV19|TRBJ2-1
ASSTSGITSNEQF
>TRBV5-6|TRBJ2-3
ASRALAGAGGTQY
>TRBV4-2|TRBJ1-2
ASRNRGNYGYT
>TRBV28|TRBJ2-7
ATTTSGRAHEQY
>TRBV6-4|TRBJ2-3
ASSESSHGDTQY
>TRBV5-4|TRBJ1-2
ASSLTGGQGYT
>TRBV4-2|TRBJ1-4
ASSQDPQTRNEKLF